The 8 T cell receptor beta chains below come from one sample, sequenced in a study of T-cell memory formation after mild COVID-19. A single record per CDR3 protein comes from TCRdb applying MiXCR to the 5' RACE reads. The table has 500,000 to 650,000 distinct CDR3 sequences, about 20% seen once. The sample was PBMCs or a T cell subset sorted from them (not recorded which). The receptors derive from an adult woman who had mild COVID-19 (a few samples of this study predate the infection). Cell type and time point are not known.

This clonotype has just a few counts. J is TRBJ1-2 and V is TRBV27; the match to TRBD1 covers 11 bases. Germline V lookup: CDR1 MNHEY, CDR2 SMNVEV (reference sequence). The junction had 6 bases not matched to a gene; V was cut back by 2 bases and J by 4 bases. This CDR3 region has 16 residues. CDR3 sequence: CASSLVGQGAGYGYTF. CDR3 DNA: TGTGCCAGCAGTTTAGTCGGACAGGGGGCTGGCTATGGCTACACCTTC.

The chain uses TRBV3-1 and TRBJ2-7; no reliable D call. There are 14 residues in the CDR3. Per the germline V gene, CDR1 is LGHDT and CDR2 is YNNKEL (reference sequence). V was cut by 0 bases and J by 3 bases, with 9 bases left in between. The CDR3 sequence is CASSQEAIYYEQYF. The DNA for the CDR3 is TGTGCCAGCAGCCAAGAGGCTATTTACTACGAGCAGTACTTC.

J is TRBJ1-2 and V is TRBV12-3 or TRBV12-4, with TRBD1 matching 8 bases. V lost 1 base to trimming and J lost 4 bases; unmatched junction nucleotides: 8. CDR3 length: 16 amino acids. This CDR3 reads CASSLDEQGVGYGYTF. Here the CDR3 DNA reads TGTGCCAGCAGTTTAGATGAACAGGGGGTGGGCTATGGCTACACCTTC.

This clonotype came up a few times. CDR3 DNA: TGTGCCAGCAGTTGGTCCGGGACGCAAAACGAGCAGTACTTC. Protein: CASSWSGTQNEQYF. The chain carries TRBV12-3 or TRBV12-4 and TRBJ2-7, with D perhaps matching TRBD1 or TRBD2 (5 bases each). This CDR3 contains 14 residues. Trimming stripped 4 bases from V and 5 bases from J, with 15 bases between.

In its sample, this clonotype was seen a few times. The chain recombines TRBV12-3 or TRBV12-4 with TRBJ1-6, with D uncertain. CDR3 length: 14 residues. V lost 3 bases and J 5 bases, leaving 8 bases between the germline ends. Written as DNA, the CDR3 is TGTGCCAGCAGTTTCCCCGGGAATAATTCACCCCTCCACTTT. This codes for CASSFPGNNSPLHF.

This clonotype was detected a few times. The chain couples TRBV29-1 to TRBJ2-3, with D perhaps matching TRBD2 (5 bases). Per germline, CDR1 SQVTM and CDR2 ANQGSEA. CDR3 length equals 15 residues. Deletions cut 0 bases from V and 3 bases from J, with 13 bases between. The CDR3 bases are TGCAGCGTTGAAGATTGGAGCGGACCAACAGATACGCAGTATTTT. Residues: CSVEDWSGPTDTQYF.

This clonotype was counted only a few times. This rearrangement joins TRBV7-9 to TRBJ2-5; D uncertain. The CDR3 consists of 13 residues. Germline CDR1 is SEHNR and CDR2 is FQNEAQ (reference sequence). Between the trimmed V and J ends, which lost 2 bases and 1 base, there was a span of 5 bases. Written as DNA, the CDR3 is TGTGCCAGCAGCTTATGGTCCCAAGAGACCCAGTACTTC. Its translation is CASSLWSQETQYF.

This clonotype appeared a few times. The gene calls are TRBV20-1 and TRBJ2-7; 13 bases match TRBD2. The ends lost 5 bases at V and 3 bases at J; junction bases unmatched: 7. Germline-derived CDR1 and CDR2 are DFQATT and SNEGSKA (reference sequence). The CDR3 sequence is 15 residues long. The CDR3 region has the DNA TGCAGTGCTCCACGACTAGCGGGAGGACTCTACGAGCAGTACTTC. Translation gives CSAPRLAGGLYEQYF.